These 8 T cell receptor beta chains came from one sample sequenced in a study of blood T cell repertoires in COVID-19. Only in-frame clones appear in the TCRdb table, and some are missing; sequencing was by immunoSEQ multiplex PCR. The table lists roughly 200,000 clones, approximately 87% of them singletons. Sequences were obtained from peripheral blood. The source is a man aged 60 to 69 who had recovered from COVID-19.

Worth noting for this clone: No DNA is shown, since the ends of the CDR3 on it are uncertain; the CDR3 is the one TCRdb lists. This chain joins TRBV10-1 and TRBJ2-1; TRBD2, as called in the table, went unchecked against the DNA. The CDR3 has 15 residues if both end residues are counted. The V gene's germline CDR1 is WNHNN and CDR2 SYGVQD (reference sequence). CDR3 region: CASSESWASGTGLVF.

The table lists this clone with many counts. The chain has TRBV6-2 or TRBV6-3 and TRBJ2-7; 10 positions agree with TRBD2. Germline V gene data show CDR1 as MNHEY and CDR2 as SVGEGT. Trimming took 2 bases from V and 1 from J; bases not matched to a gene: 5. The CDR3 loop spans 16 amino acids. The CDR3 sequence is CASSYPASGSSYEQYF. CDR3 coding DNA: TGTGCCAGCAGTTACCCTGCTAGCGGGAGTTCCTACGAGCAGTACTTC.

The chain uses TRBV7-9 and TRBJ2-7; 9 bases agree with TRBD1. Unmatched junction bases numbered 7, after V lost 4 bases and J lost 6 bases. Per the germline V gene, CDR1 is SEHNR and CDR2 is FQNEAQ (reference sequence). The CDR3 loop spans 14 amino acids. The chain's CDR3 is CASSSPGQGVEQYF. CDR3 coding DNA: TGTGCCAGCAGCTCCCCGGGACAGGGAGTCGAGCAGTACTTC.

The J gene is TRBJ2-2, the V gene TRBV3-1 (or the pseudogene TRBV3-2), with D possibly being TRBD1 (5 bases). The germline V gene encodes CDR1 LGHDT and CDR2 YNNKEL (reference sequence). The CDR3 is 15 amino acids. V gave up 4 bases and J gave up 1 base, with 10 bases separating them. For the CDR3, the DNA is TGTGCCAGCAGCCGCCGAAGGGGGAACACCGGGGAGCTGTTTTTT. This translates into CASSRRRGNTGELFF.

The gene calls are TRBV11-2 and TRBJ2-7, with 7 bases fitting TRBD2. The V gene end was trimmed by 5 bases and the J gene end by 0 bases; junction bases not matched to a gene: 4. This CDR3 has 14 residues. Germline CDR1 is SGHAT and CDR2 is FQNNGV. The CDR3 spells CASSPGGNSYEQYF. In DNA, the CDR3 is TGTGCCAGCAGCCCGGGAGGCAACTCCTACGAGCAGTACTTC.

This clone was detected once. The CDR3 sequence is CASSPQGLQETQYF. CDR3 DNA: TGTGCCAGCTCACCGCAGGGCCTCCAAGAGACCCAGTACTTC. This chain links TRBV18 with TRBJ2-5, with D possibly TRBD1 on 5 matching bases. The CDR3 is 14 residues long. Germline V CDR1 and CDR2: KGHSH, LQKENI. V lost 3 bases, J lost 1 base, and 9 bases lay in between.

The chain joins TRBV7-8 to TRBJ2-7, with a weak D call TRBD1 (7 bases). The CDR3 extends over 16 amino acids. Looked up from germline, CDR1 is SGHVS and CDR2 is FQNEAQ. The ends were cut back, 5 bases at V and 0 bases at J, with 17 bases in the middle. The CDR3 DNA is TGTGCCAGCAGCCCCCCGCGGGACAGCTACTCCTACGAGCAGTACTTC. This gives the protein CASSPPRDSYSYEQYF.

This clone was observed a single time. The chain combines TRBV30 with TRBJ1-2; a possible D gene is TRBD1 (5 bases). Trimming cost V 4 bases and J 4 bases, with 16 bases left between them. This CDR3 comprises 14 residues. The germline V gene has CDR1 GTSNPN and CDR2 SVGIG (reference sequence). The CDR3 region has the DNA TGTGCCTGGACGCTGGGGCGGACACCCTATGGCTACACCTTC. It is translated as CAWTLGRTPYGYTF.